This T cell receptor (beta chain) originates from a study of blood T cell repertoires in COVID-19. Original analysis: How many nucleated cells were present was estimated from reference gene primer amplification. The protocol was immunoSEQ multiplex PCR, while the TCRdb copy is restricted to in-frame clones and leaves out a portion. V and J calls plus clone size are reproduced from that table; the DNA served to infer D and trimming. The sample has about 140,000 clones, 84% seen once. Germline values: CDR1 MNHEY, CDR2 SMNVEV (reference sequence). V shed 5 bases and J 7 bases; nucleotides not matched to a gene: 21. The CDR3 has 19 amino acids.

Specimen: PBMCs or T cells enriched from blood (not recorded which). The source is a woman aged 45-60 years with acute COVID-19. The genes are TRBV27 and TRBJ1-4; TRBD1 matches 8 bases. CDR3 nucleotides: TGTGCCAGCAGTCCGACCGTGATAGGGCAGGGGGCGCTCAGTGAAAAACTGTTTTTT. It codes for CASSPTVIGQGALSEKLFF.